There are a few counts of the clone carrying this T cell receptor beta chain. Here immunoSEQ multiplex PCR was the method, and the copy in TCRdb shows in-frame clones only, minus some. The sample gives 60,000 to 85,000 clones, roughly 79% of which show up once; roughly 6.3% is in the top ten. The data derive from a study of blood T cell repertoires in COVID-19. Study at large: Sources were T cells, B-cell-depleted T cells, or PBMCs; the material itself was cDNA or gDNA.

Material for sequencing was peripheral blood. The TCR comes from an older woman with acute or convalescent COVID-19.

This CDR3 reads CAWSPGTGEAFF. CDR3 sequence (DNA): TGTGCCTGGAGTCCCGGGACAGGGGAAGCTTTCTTT. J is TRBJ1-1 and V is TRBV30; 9 bases align to TRBD1. J was trimmed by 8 bases and V by 2 bases; bases with no gene match: 3. The CDR3 is 12 residues long. CDR1 and CDR2 from the germline V gene are GTSNPN and SVGIG (reference sequence).